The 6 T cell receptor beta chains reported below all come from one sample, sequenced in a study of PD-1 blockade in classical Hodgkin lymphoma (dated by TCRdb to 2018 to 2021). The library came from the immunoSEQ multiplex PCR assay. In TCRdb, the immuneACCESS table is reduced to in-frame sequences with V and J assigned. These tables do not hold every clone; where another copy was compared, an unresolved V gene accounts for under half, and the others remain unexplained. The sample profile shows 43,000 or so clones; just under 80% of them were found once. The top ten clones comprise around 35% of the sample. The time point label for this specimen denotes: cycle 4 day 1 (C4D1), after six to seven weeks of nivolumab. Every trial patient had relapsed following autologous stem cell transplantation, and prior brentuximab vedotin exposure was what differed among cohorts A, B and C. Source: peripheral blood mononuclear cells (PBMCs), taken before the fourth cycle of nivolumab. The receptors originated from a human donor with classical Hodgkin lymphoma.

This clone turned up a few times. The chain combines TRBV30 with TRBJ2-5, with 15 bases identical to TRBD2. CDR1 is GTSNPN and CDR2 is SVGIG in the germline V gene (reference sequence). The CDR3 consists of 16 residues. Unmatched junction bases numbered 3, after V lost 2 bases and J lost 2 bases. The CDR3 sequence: CAWSLGLAGGQETQYF. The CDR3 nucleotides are TGTGCCTGGAGTCTTGGACTAGCGGGGGGGCAAGAGACCCAGTACTTC. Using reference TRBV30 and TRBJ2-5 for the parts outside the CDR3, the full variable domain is SQTIHQWPATLVQPVGSPLSLECTVEGTSNPNLYWYRQAAGRGLQLLFYSVGIGQISSEVPQNLSASRPQDRQFILSSKKLLLSDSGFYLCAWSLGLAGGQETQYFGPGTRLLVL.

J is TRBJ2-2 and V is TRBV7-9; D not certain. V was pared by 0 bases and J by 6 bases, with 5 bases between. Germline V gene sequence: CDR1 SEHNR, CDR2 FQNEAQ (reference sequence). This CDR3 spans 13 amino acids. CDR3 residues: CASSLAGAGELFF. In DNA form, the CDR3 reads TGTGCCAGCAGCTTAGCAGGAGCCGGGGAGCTGTTTTTT.

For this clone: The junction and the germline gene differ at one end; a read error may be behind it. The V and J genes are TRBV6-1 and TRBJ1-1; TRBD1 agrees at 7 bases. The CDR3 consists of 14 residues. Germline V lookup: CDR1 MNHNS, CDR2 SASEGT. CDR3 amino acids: CASSLRGGNSEAFF. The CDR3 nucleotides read TGTGCCAGCAGTCTCAGGGGGGGGAACAGTGAAGCTTTCTTT.

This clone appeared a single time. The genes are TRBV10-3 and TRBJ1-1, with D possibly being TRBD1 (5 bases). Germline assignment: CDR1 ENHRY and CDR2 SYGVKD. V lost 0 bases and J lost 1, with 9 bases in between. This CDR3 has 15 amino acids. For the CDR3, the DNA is TGTGCCATCAGTGAGTCAGGGGCCCGGAACACTGAAGCTTTCTTT. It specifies CAISESGARNTEAFF.

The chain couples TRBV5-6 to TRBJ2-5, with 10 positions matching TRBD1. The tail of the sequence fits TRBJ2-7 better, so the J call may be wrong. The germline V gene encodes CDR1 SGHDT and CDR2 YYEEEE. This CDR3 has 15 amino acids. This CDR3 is CASSLGDRGSYEQYF. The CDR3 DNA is TGTGCCAGCAGCTTGGGGGACAGGGGCTCCTACGAGCAGTACTTC.

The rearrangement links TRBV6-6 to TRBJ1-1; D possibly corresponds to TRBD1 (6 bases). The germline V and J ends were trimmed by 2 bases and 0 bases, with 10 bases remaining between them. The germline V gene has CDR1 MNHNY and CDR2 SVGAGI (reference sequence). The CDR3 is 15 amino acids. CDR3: CASSYGDIMNTEAFF. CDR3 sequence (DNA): TGTGCCAGCAGTTACGGGGACATCATGAACACTGAAGCTTTCTTT.